The T cell receptor (beta chain) under discussion was sequenced for a study of T cell responses to AZD1222 COVID-19 vaccine. Regarding the study as a whole: Researchers took repertoire samples only after the peak T cell response had come. Reportedly, close to half of spike-specific TCRs are directed against unmutated variant regions.

This clone is a singleton in its sample. Its antigen is unknown. Profiling relied on immunoSEQ multiplex PCR, and the TCRdb table lists in-frame clones only, not all of them. The profile shows roughly 100,000 clones, around 87% of them singletons. This TCR was sampled from an adult who received the AZD1222 COVID-19 vaccine. Sequencing used peripheral blood, obtained 28 days after the second AZD1222 dose.

The CDR3 coding sequence is TGTGCCAGCAGCTTGAGTTTGGGACTAGCGGCCGGCAATGAGCAGTTCTTC. Amino acids: CASSLSLGLAAGNEQFF. This sequence joins TRBV7-6 and TRBJ2-1; TRBD2 aligns across 11 bases. V trimming: 3 bases; J trimming: 6 bases; junction bases outside the gene matches: 10. Looked up from germline, CDR1 is SGHVS and CDR2 is FNYEAQ. This CDR3 spans 17 amino acids.